A single sample is the source of the 21 T cell receptor beta chains below, sequenced in a study of cytomegalovirus exposure and HLA in healthy donors. Use of 60 Vbeta and 13 Jbeta primers characterized the PCR. Sequencing was performed with immunoSEQ multiplex PCR; in TCRdb, only in-frame clones are kept and a portion is missing. The top ten hold less than 15% of the sample, which has tens of thousands of clones, around three quarters seen once. The sample taken for sequencing was PBMCs. The receptors shown here come from a woman between 50 and 59 years old in good health and CMV-seropositive.

The CDR3 DNA reads TGTGCCAGTAGTACTCGACTAGCGGGAGAAACCGGGGAGCTGTTTTTT. Amino acids: CASSTRLAGETGELFF. The J gene is TRBJ2-2, the V gene TRBV19; 12 bases match TRBD2. This CDR3 region has 16 residues. Trimming removed 4 bases from V and 5 bases from J; junction bases left unmatched: 5. CDR1 is LNHDA and CDR2 is SQIVND in the germline V gene (reference sequence).

The gene calls are TRBV5-4 and TRBJ1-1, with D possibly being TRBD1 (5 bases). The CDR3 has 14 residues. V dropped 3 bases and J dropped 6 bases, with 15 bases sitting between them. Germline V gene sequence: CDR1 SGHNT, CDR2 YYREEE (reference sequence). The CDR3 DNA reads TGTGCCAGCAGCTCCCAAAGACGACAGTCTGAAGCTTTCTTT. It codes for CASSSQRRQSEAFF.

This chain uses TRBV11-3 with TRBJ2-7, with a tentative D call TRBD2 (6 bases). Trimming cost V 5 bases and J 6 bases, with 20 bases left between them. Germline V CDR1 and CDR2: SGHNT, YENEEA. This CDR3 is 15 amino acids long. The CDR3 region has the DNA TGTGCCAGCAGCGACAGTGGGACTGTCTGTCTCGAGCAGTACTTC. It translates to CASSDSGTVCLEQYF.

This clone has a handful of counts. The chain uses TRBV28 and TRBJ2-5, with 10 bases fitting TRBD2. CDR1 and CDR2 (germline): MDHEN, SYDVKM. The V gene end was trimmed by 3 bases and the J gene end by 5 bases; junction bases not matched to a gene: 9. CDR3 size: 16 residues. CDR3 bases: TGTGCCAGCAGTTTCCCCTCCCAAGCGGGAGGGGAGACCCAGTACTTC. Protein product: CASSFPSQAGGETQYF.

This chain links TRBV7-2 with TRBJ2-2, with TRBD1 identical over 7 bases. Trimming cost V 3 bases and J 3 bases; bases outside gene matches: 4. The CDR3 runs 15 residues. Germline CDR1 SGHTA, CDR2 FQGNSA. This chain's CDR3 is CASSFYRGHTGELFF. The CDR3, as DNA: TGTGCCAGCAGCTTCTACAGGGGCCACACCGGGGAGCTGTTTTTT.

The chain carries TRBV5-1 and TRBJ2-3, with D possibly TRBD2 on 5 matching bases. Germline loops: CDR1 SGHRS, CDR2 YFSETQ. The CDR3 is 15 residues long. The V end lost 5 bases, the J end lost 0 bases, and 13 bases lay between the germline ends. CDR3 in amino acids: CASRADWASTDTQYF. In nucleotides, the CDR3 is TGCGCCAGCAGGGCGGACTGGGCGAGCACAGATACGCAGTATTTT.

This chain joins TRBV27 and TRBJ2-7; a possible D gene is TRBD1 (5 bases). The germline gives CDR1 MNHEY, CDR2 SMNVEV (reference sequence). The CDR3 totals 13 residues. Trimming removed 6 bases at V and 6 bases at J, with 15 bases between. The CDR3 DNA follows: TGTGCCAGCAGGGCGGCAGGGAAGGCCGAGCAGTACTTC. Residues: CASRAAGKAEQYF.

The chain recombines TRBV15 with TRBJ2-1; TRBD2 agrees at 8 bases. The trim removed 5 bases at V and 8 bases at J, leaving 11 bases unmatched. The CDR3 sequence is 15 residues long. Germline V gene lookup returns CDR1 LNHNV and CDR2 YYDKDF (reference sequence). The CDR3 DNA is TGTGCCACCAGCCCAGGGACTAGTGCGGCCCATGAGCAGTTCTTC. Translation: CATSPGTSAAHEQFF.

The rearrangement joins TRBV19 to TRBJ2-1; 11 bases are shared with TRBD1. The CDR3 has 12 residues. V shed 8 bases, J shed 8 bases, and the junction held 2 bases outside the gene matches. Germline CDR1 LNHDA, CDR2 SQIVND (reference sequence). CDR3: CASGTGGHEQFF. The CDR3 DNA reads TGTGCCAGTGGGACAGGGGGACATGAGCAGTTCTTC.

The chain joins TRBV13 to TRBJ2-5; D possibly corresponds to TRBD2 (6 bases). V gave up 3 bases and J gave up 5 bases, with 13 bases separating them. This CDR3 is 14 amino acids long. CDR1 and CDR2 (germline): PRHDT, FYEKMQ (reference sequence). The CDR3 loop is CASSFGTAGETQYF. The DNA of the CDR3 is TGTGCCAGCAGCTTCGGGACGGCGGGGGAGACCCAGTACTTC.

The chain carries TRBV27 and TRBJ2-1; D is unclear. CDR3 length: 15 residues. Deletions cut 4 bases from V and 2 bases from J, with 12 bases between. Germline CDR1 reads MNHEY; CDR2 reads SMNVEV (reference sequence). Here the CDR3 DNA reads TGTGCCAGCAGTTCTCCTGGGCGACCCTACAATGAGCAGTTCTTC. Residues: CASSSPGRPYNEQFF.

The chain employs TRBV7-2 and TRBJ2-3, with 7 bases fitting TRBD2. J was trimmed by 2 bases and V by 6 bases; bases with no gene match: 5. There are 14 residues in the CDR3. The germline CDR1 and CDR2 sequences are SGHTA and FQGNSA. CDR3 residues: CASSPGTTTDTQYF. The CDR3, as DNA: TGTGCCAGCAGTCCCGGGACTACCACAGATACGCAGTATTTT.

This rearrangement joins TRBV18 to TRBJ2-5; D perhaps matches TRBD2 (6 bases). The V and J ends lost 1 base and 5 bases respectively, with 14 bases between them. Germline CDR1 reads KGHSH; CDR2 reads LQKENI. This CDR3 contains 15 residues. The CDR3 protein is CASSPLVRGQETQYF. The CDR3 DNA sequence: TGTGCCAGCTCACCACTGGTGCGGGGCCAGGAGACCCAGTACTTC.

This clone was seen more than once but under ten times. The chain couples TRBV9 to TRBJ2-3; 7 bases line up with TRBD2. Per the germline V gene, CDR1 is SGDLS and CDR2 is YYNGEE. The CDR3 sequence is 17 residues long. J lost 6 bases, V lost 5 bases, and 18 bases had no gene match. The CDR3 here is CASSPISGQTVGDTQYF. CDR3 in DNA: TGTGCCAGCAGTCCCATTAGCGGGCAAACGGTTGGGGATACGCAGTATTTT.

The chain has TRBV5-6 and TRBJ2-5, with D possibly TRBD1 on 6 matching bases. V dropped 4 bases and J dropped 5 bases, with 21 bases sitting between them. This CDR3 has 16 residues. Per germline, CDR1 SGHDT and CDR2 YYEEEE. In DNA form, the CDR3 reads TGTGCCAGCAGCACCCCCCACAGGGTAGGAGGTGAGACCCAGTACTTC. Translated: CASSTPHRVGGETQYF.

The chain links TRBV7-2 to TRBJ2-5; D may be TRBD2 (6 bases). The germline V gene has CDR1 SGHTA and CDR2 FQGNSA. The germline V and J ends were trimmed by 5 bases and 4 bases, with 14 bases remaining between them. The CDR3 extends over 14 amino acids. The CDR3 loop reads CASSPMVGGETQYF. The CDR3 DNA is TGTGCCAGCAGCCCGATGGTGGGGGGAGAGACCCAGTACTTC.

This clone has more than one count but fewer than ten. This chain joins TRBV27 and TRBJ2-1; 7 bases fit TRBD1. The CDR3 spans 15 residues. Germline-derived CDR1 and CDR2 are MNHEY and SMNVEV (reference sequence). With 3 bases clipped from V and 8 bases from J, the junction kept 10 bases outside the gene matches. This chain's CDR3 is CASSFRGLMGDEQFF. The CDR3 DNA follows: TGTGCCAGCAGTTTTAGGGGGCTTATGGGGGATGAGCAGTTCTTC.

The chain has TRBV6-5 and TRBJ2-3, with 7 bases aligning to TRBD2. Trimming at V came to 2 bases and at J to 2 bases, leaving 7 bases not matched to a gene. There are 16 residues in the CDR3. The germline V gene encodes CDR1 MNHEY and CDR2 SVGAGI. The CDR3 protein is CASSYGGEGSTDTQYF. The CDR3 DNA follows: TGTGCCAGCAGTTACGGGGGGGAAGGGTCCACAGATACGCAGTATTTT.

The chain links TRBV6-1 to TRBJ2-7; D is undetermined. This CDR3 spans 13 amino acids. CDR1 MNHNS and CDR2 SASEGT come from the germline V gene. V was pared by 7 bases and J by 0 bases, with 10 bases between. DNA of the CDR3: TGTGCCAGCAATGAGGCCCCCTCCTACGAGCAGTACTTC. It is translated as CASNEAPSYEQYF.

This chain connects TRBV4-2 to TRBJ1-5; a possible D gene is TRBD1 (5 bases). The CDR3 totals 15 residues. Germline V lookup: CDR1 LGHNA, CDR2 YNFKEQ. V lost 1 base and J 2 bases, leaving 9 bases between the germline ends. The CDR3 sequence is CASSQVSQGNQPQHF. In DNA form, the CDR3 reads TGTGCCAGCAGCCAAGTTTCACAGGGCAATCAGCCCCAGCATTTT.

The CDR3: CASSRSGRLKSNDEQYF. DNA for the CDR3: TGTGCCAGCAGCCGTTCAGGTCGGTTAAAGAGTAACGACGAGCAGTACTTC. The chain carries TRBV14 and TRBJ2-7, with D hard to call. The V gene's germline CDR1 is SGHDN and CDR2 FVKESK. The CDR3 runs to 17 residues. The V and J ends lost 4 bases and 5 bases respectively, with 24 bases between them.